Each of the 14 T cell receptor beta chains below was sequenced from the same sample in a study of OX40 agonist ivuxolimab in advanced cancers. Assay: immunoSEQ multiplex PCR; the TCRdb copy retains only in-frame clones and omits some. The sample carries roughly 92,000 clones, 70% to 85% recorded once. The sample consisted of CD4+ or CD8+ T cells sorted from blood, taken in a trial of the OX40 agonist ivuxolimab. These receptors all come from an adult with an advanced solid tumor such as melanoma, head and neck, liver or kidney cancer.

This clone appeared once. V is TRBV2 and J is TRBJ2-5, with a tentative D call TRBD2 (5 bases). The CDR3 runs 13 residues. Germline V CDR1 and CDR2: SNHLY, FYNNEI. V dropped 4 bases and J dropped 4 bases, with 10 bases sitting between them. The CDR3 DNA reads TGTGCCAGCAGTGTATCAGGACTAGAGACCCAGTACTTC. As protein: CASSVSGLETQYF.

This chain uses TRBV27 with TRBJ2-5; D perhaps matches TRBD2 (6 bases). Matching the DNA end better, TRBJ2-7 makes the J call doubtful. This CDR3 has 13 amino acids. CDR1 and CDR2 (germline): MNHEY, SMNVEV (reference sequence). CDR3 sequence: CASSPGSNNEQYF. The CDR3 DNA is TGTGCCAGCAGTCCCGGGAGCAACAACGAGCAGTACTTC.

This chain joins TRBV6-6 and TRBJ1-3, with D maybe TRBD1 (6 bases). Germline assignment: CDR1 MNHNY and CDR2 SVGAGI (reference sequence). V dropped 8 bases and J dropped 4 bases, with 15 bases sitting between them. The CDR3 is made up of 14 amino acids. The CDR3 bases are TGTGCCAGCTCGATGCCAGGGGCCGGAAACACCATATATTTT. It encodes CASSMPGAGNTIYF.

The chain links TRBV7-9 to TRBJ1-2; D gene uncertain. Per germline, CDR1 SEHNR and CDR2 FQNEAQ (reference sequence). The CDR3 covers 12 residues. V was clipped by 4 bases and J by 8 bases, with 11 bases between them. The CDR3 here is CASSYIEGGYTF. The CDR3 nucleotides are TGTGCCAGCAGCTATATTGAGGGAGGCTACACCTTC.

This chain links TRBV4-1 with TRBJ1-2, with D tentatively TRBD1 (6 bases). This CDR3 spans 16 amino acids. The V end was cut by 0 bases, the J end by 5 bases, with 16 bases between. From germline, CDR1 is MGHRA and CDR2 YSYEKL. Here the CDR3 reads CASSQEGAGAVYGYTF. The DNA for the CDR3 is TGCGCCAGCAGCCAAGAGGGGGCGGGGGCGGTGTATGGCTACACCTTC.

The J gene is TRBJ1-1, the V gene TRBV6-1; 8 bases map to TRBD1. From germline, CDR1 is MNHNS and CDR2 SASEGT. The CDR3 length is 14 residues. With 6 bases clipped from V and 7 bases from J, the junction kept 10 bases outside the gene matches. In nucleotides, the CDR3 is TGTGCCAGCAGGATTACAGGGGGAGGAGGTGAAGCTTTCTTT. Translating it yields CASRITGGGGEAFF.

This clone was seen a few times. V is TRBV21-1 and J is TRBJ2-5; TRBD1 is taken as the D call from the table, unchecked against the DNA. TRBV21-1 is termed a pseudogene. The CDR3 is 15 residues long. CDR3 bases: TGTGCCAGCAGCAAAGCTTGGGACAGAAAAGAGACCCAGTACTTC. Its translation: CASSKAWDRKETQYF.

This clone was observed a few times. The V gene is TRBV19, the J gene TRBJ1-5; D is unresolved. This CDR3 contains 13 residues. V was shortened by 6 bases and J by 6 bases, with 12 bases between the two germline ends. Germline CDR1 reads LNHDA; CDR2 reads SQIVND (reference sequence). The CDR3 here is CASSWQEGQPQHF. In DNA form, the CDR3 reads TGTGCCAGTAGCTGGCAGGAAGGTCAGCCCCAGCATTTT.

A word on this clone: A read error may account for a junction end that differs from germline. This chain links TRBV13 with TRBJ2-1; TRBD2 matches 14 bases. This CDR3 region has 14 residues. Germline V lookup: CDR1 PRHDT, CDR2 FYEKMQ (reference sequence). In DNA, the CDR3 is TGTGCCAGCAGCCCCAGACTAGCGGGGGGGGTTTCTGTCTTC. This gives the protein CASSPRLAGGVSVF.

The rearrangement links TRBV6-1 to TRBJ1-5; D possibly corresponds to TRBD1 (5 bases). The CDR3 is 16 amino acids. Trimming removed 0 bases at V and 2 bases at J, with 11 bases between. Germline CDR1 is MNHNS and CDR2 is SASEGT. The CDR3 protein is CASSEATQGGNQPQHF. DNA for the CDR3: TGTGCCAGCAGTGAAGCCACTCAAGGGGGCAATCAGCCCCAGCATTTT.

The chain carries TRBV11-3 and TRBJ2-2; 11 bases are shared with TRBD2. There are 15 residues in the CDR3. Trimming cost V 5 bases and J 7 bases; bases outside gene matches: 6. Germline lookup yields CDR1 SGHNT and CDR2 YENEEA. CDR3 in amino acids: CASSPSGGLSGELFF. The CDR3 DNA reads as TGTGCCAGCAGCCCTAGCGGGGGGTTGAGCGGGGAGCTGTTTTTT.

CDR3: CASSLSASLNTGELFF. CDR3 DNA sequence: TGTGCCAGCAGCTTAAGTGCTAGCCTGAACACCGGGGAGCTGTTTTTT. The V call is TRBV7-3, the J call TRBJ2-2, with D possibly TRBD2 on 5 matching bases. Germline loops: CDR1 SGHTA, CDR2 FQGTGA. There are 16 residues in the CDR3. Trimming took 1 base from V and 1 from J, leaving 10 bases between them.

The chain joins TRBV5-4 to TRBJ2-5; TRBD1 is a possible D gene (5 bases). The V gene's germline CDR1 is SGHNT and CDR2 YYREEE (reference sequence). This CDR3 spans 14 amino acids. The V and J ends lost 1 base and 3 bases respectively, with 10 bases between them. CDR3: CASSLSLGEETQYF. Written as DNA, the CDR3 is TGTGCCAGCAGCTTGTCTCTAGGGGAAGAGACCCAGTACTTC.

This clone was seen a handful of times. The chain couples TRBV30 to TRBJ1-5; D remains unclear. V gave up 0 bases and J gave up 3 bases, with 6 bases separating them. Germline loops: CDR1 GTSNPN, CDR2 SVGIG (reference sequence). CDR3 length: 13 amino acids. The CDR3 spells CAWSVRPNQPQHF. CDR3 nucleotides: TGTGCCTGGAGTGTACGACCCAATCAGCCCCAGCATTTT.